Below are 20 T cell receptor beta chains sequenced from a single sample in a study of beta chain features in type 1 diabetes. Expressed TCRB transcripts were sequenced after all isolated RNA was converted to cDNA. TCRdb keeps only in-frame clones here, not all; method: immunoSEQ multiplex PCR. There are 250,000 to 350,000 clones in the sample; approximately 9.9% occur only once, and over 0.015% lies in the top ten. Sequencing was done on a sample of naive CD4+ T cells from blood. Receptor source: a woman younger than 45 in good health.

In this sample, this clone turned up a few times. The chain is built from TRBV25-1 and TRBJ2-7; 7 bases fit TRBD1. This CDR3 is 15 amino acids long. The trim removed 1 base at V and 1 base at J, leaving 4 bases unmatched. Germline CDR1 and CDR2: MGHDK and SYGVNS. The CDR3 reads CASSESGTDSYEQYF. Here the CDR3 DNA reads TGTGCCAGCAGTGAATCAGGGACAGATTCCTACGAGCAGTACTTC.

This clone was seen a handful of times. In nucleotides, the CDR3 is TGTGCCAGCAGCTTGGATGTGCGGGGCCCCTACAATGAGCAGTTCTTC. Its translation is CASSLDVRGPYNEQFF. The V gene is TRBV5-4, the J gene TRBJ2-1, with a tentative D call TRBD2 (6 bases). In germline, CDR1 is SGHNT, CDR2 YYREEE (reference sequence). V gave up 0 bases and J gave up 2 bases, with 12 bases separating them. This CDR3 spans 16 amino acids. The whole variable domain, filled in from reference TRBV5-4 and TRBJ2-1, reads ETGVTQSPTHLIKTRGQQVTLRCSSQSGHNTVSWYQQALGQGPQFIFQYYREEENGRGNFPPRFSGLQFPNYSSELNVNALELDDSALYLCASSLDVRGPYNEQFFGPGTRLTVL.

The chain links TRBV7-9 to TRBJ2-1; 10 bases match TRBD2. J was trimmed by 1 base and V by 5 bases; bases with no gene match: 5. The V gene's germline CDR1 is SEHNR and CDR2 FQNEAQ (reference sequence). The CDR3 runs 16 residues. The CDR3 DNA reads TGTGCCAGCAGCCTAAGGACTAGCGGTTCCTACAATGAGCAGTTCTTC. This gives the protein CASSLRTSGSYNEQFF.

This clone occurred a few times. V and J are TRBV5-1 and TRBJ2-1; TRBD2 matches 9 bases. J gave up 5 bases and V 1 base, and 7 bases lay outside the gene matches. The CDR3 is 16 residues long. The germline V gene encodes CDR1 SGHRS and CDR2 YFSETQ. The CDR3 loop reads CASSLRSGRTNNEQFF. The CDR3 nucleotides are TGCGCCAGCAGCTTGAGAAGCGGGAGGACAAACAATGAGCAGTTCTTC.

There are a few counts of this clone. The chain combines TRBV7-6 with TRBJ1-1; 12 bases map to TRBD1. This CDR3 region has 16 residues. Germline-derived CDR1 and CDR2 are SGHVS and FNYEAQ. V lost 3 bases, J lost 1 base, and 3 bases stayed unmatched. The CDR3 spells CASSFGTGGTNTEAFF. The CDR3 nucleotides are TGTGCCAGCAGCTTTGGGACAGGGGGCACGAACACTGAAGCTTTCTTT.

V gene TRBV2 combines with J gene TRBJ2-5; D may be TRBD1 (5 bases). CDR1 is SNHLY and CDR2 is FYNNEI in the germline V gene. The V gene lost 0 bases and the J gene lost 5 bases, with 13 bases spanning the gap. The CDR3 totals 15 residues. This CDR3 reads CASSEALPGWETQYF. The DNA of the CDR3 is TGTGCCAGCAGTGAAGCGCTTCCAGGGTGGGAGACCCAGTACTTC.

The CDR3 is CASSQNRNTEAFF. The CDR3 nucleotides are TGTGCCAGCAGCCAAAACAGGAACACTGAAGCTTTCTTT. The J gene is TRBJ1-1, the V gene TRBV14; D is undetermined. CDR3 length equals 13 residues. Trimming took off 2 bases at V and 1 base at J, with 5 bases between the two ends. Germline-derived CDR1 and CDR2 are SGHDN and FVKESK.

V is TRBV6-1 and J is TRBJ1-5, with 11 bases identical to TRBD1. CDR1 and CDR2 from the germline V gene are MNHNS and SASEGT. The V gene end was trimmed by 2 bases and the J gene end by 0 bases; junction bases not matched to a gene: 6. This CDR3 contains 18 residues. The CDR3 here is CASSEPGTGGYSNQPQHF. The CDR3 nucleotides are TGTGCCAGCAGTGAACCCGGGACAGGGGGATATAGCAATCAGCCCCAGCATTTT.

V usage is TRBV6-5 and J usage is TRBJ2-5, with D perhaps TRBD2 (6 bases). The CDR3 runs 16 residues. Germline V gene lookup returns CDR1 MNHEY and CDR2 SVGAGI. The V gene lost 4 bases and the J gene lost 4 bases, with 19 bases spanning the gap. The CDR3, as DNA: TGTGCCAGCAGTTGGGCCACGGGGTCGGGGGTAGAGACCCAGTACTTC. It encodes CASSWATGSGVETQYF.

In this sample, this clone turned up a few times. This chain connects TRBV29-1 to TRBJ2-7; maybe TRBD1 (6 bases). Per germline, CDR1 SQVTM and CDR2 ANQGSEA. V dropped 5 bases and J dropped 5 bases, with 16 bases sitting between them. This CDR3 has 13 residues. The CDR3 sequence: CSVTTGIKDEQYF. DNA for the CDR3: TGCAGCGTTACAACAGGGATTAAAGACGAGCAGTACTTC.

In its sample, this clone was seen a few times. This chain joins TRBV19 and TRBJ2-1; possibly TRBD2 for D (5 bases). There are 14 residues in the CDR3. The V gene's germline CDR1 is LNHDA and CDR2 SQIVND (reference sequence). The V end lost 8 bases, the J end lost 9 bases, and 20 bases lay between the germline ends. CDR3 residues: CASLGTRARGEQFF. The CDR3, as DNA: TGTGCCAGTCTAGGCACCCGAGCACGGGGTGAGCAGTTCTTC.

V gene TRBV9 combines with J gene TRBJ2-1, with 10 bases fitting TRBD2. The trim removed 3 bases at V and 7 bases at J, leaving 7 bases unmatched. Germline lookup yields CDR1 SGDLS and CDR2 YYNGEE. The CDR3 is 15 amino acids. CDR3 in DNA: TGTGCCAGCAGCGCAGCGGGAGGGCCTTGGAATGAGCAGTTCTTC. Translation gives CASSAAGGPWNEQFF.

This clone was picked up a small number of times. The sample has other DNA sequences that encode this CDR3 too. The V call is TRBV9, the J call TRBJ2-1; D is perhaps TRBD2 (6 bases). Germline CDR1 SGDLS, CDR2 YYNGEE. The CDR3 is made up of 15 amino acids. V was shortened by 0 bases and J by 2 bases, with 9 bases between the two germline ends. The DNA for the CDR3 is TGTGCCAGCAGCGTAGATAGCGGCGCCTACAATGAGCAGTTCTTC. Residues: CASSVDSGAYNEQFF.

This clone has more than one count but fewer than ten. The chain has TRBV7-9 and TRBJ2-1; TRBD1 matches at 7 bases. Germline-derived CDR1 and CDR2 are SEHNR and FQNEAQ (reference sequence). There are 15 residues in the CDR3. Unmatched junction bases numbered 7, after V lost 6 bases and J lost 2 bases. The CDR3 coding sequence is TGTGCCAGCAGGGAAGACAGGGCGCCCTACAATGAGCAGTTCTTC. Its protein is CASREDRAPYNEQFF.

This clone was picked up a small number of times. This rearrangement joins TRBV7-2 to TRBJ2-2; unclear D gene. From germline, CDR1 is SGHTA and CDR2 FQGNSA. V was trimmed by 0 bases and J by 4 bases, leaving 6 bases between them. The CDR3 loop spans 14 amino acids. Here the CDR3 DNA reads TGTGCCAGCAGCTTAGCGGAGCTCACCGGGGAGCTGTTTTTT. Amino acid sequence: CASSLAELTGELFF.

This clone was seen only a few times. For the CDR3, the DNA is TGCGCCAGCAGCTTGGCTGCTACTAGCGGGACCAAGGAGACCCAGTACTTC. Translated: CASSLAATSGTKETQYF. The rearrangement joins TRBV5-1 to TRBJ2-5; 10 bases agree with TRBD2. Germline trimming cut 0 bases from V and 5 bases from J; bases unmatched to any gene: 10. The CDR3 totals 17 residues. Germline CDR1 and CDR2: SGHRS and YFSETQ.

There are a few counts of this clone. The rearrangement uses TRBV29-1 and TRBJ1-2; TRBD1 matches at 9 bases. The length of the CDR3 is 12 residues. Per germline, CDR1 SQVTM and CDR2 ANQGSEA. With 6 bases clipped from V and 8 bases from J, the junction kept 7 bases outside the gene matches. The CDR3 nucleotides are TGCAGCGTGCGGACAGGGGAAGGCGGCTACACCTTC. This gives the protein CSVRTGEGGYTF.

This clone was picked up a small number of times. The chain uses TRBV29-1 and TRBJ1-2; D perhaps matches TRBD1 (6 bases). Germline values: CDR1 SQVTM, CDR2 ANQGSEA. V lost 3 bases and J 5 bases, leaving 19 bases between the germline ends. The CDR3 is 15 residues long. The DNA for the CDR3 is TGCAGCGTTGACCAGGGGCCCTCTTTAAGATATGGCTACACCTTC. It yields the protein CSVDQGPSLRYGYTF.

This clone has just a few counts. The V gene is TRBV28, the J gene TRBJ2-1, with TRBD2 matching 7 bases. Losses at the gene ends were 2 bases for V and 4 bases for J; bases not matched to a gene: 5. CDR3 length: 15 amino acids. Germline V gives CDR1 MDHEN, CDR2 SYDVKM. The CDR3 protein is CASSLGGRAYNEQFF. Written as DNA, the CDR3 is TGTGCCAGCAGTTTAGGAGGGAGGGCGTACAATGAGCAGTTCTTC. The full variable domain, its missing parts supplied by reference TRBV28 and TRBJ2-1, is DVKVTQSSRYLVKRTGEKVFLECVQDMDHENMFWYRQDPGLGLRLIYFSYDVKMKEKGDIPEGYSVSREKKERFSLILESASTNQTSMYLCASSLGGRAYNEQFFGPGTRLTVL.

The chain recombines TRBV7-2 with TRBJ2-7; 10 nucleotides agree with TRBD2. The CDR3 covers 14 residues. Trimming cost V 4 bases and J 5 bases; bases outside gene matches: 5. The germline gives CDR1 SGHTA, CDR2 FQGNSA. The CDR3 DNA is TGTGCCAGCAGCTCCCAGCGGGAGGGTCACGAGCAGTACTTC. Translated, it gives CASSSQREGHEQYF. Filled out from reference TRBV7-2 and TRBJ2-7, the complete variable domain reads GAGVSQSPSNKVTEKGKDVELRCDPISGHTALYWYRQSLGQGLEFLIYFQGNSAPDKSGLPSDRFSAERTGGSVSTLTIQRTQQEDSAVYLCASSSQREGHEQYFGPGTRLTVT.